The sequence of this TCR beta chain was determined in a study of CD8 T cells in Susac syndrome. The wider study: Patients with Susac syndrome had blood drawn and were at that point therapy-naive, on corticosteroids, or on intravenous immunoglobulin alone.

This clonotype has a single count. Antigen unknown. Trimming shortened V by 0 bases and J by 4 bases, and 10 bases separated the two germline ends. The CDR3 consists of 14 residues. Per germline, CDR1 SGHAT and CDR2 FQNNGV. Random hexamers were used to reverse transcribe an amount of 0.5 to 1 ug RNA. The TCR beta CDR3 was amplified by immunoSEQ multiplex PCR across 54 Vbeta, 13 Jbeta. TCRdb reanalysed the immunoSEQ multiplex PCR reads using MiXCR and keeps one entry per CDR3 protein. Here the sample spans roughly 86,000 distinct CDR3 sequences, 95% to 96% being singletons. TEMRA cells were FACS-enriched and CD8+ and CD4+ T cells negatively isolated. General observations from the study: Among active patients and in TEMRA cells, CD8+ clonal expansion in Susac reached its peak.

This TCR was recovered from a human donor with Susac syndrome. The V gene is TRBV11-2, the J gene TRBJ2-7; D is possibly TRBD2 (5 bases). The sequencing input was CD8+ T cells from PBMCs. DNA of the CDR3: TGTGCCAGCAGCTTAGATCAAGCGGTTTACGAGCAGTACTTC. This encodes CASSLDQAVYEQYF. Together with reference TRBV11-2 and TRBJ2-7, the CDR3 gives the full variable domain: EAGVAQSPRYKIIEKRQSVAFWCNPISGHATLYWYQQILGQGPKLLIQFQNNGVVDDSQLPKDRFSAERLKGVDSTLKIQPAKLEDSAVYLCASSLDQAVYEQYFGPGTRLTVT.